This record concerns one TCR beta chain sequence. Its antigen is currently unknown. The record originates from a study of cytomegalovirus exposure and HLA in healthy donors. Some clones are missing from TCRdb's copy, which holds only in-frame ones; the method was immunoSEQ multiplex PCR. The top ten clones hold roughly 4.5% of a sample with almost 70,000 clones, around 96% of them seen once. Regarding the study as a whole: Specificity for CMV antigens was confirmed in vitro for a few of the CMV-associated chains.

Trimming cost V 4 bases and J 3 bases; bases outside gene matches: 5. Germline V gene sequence: CDR1 SEHNR, CDR2 FQNEAQ (reference sequence). CDR3 length: 15 residues. Sequences were obtained from PBMCs. V usage is TRBV7-9 and J usage is TRBJ1-5, with 8 bases aligning to TRBD1. The origin of this receptor is a woman aged 18-29 years in good health and CMV-seropositive. This CDR3 reads CASSSGQGNNQPQHF. CDR3 DNA: TGTGCCAGCAGCTCCGGACAGGGAAACAATCAGCCCCAGCATTTT.